This TCR beta chain was profiled in a study of shared clonotypes between healthy human individuals (dated by TCRdb to 2020 to 2022). Context from the whole study: A couple of women and three men aged 18 to 49 years were included in the cohort. To increase sequencing depth and limit assay-specific biases, TCR repertoire library preparation and sequencing were carried out by different laboratories using diverse techniques. Between about 0.85 and 9.5 billion PBMCs per donor were obtained by leukapheresis. The study deeply sequenced blood TCR repertoires of roughly five healthy adults to estimate repertoire size and the extent of clonotype sharing between individuals. For each donor, CD4 naive and CD4 memory were each given three plates, CD8 naive was given two plates, and CD8 memory was given one plate.

Using the deep immunoSEQ assay, multiplex PCR amplified TCR CDR3 regions from genomic DNA. Genomic DNA extracted from each cell subset was distributed evenly over all wells of several immunoSEQ 96-well plates, and each plate served as one replicate. For sorted subsets, around 0.2 ug genomic DNA, equal to tens of thousands of T cell genomes, was loaded into each replicate PCR. The purified libraries were quantified using a Qubit 3.0 fluorometer, sized with a Bioanalyzer 2100, and then quantified again using the KAPA Library Quantification kit. A separate single-read 150-cycle Illumina NextSeq 550 flow cell was used to sequence each immunoSEQ 96-well plate. Under the source paper's analysis protocol: The immunoSEQ output contained only junctional sequences without quality scores, so filtering could not match that applied to full-length reads. To assign V/J genes and CDR3, sequences were annotated using PyIR, a Python wrapper for IgBLAST v1.9, with IMGT germline references. Reads with weak V/J assignments (E-value above 1e-6), missing CDR3, stop codons, out-of-frame junctions, or ambiguous translated residues were removed. V3J clonotypes were defined as sequences sharing the same inferred V gene, J gene, and CDR3 amino acid sequence. The percentage overlap between two repertoires was calculated by dividing the number of shared unique clonotypes by the size of the smaller repertoire. RTK rarefaction, the Chao1 estimator, and Recon v2.1 estimates of unobserved clonotypes were used to assess repertoire richness. Generation probabilities were computed with OLGA for all TCRbeta clonotypes obtained by the gDNA method from four donors. TCRdb's version of the immuneACCESS table is confined to in-frame rearrangements and falls short of the full clone set. An unresolved V gene accounts for under half of the shortfall where checked; the remainder is of unknown origin. That table gives V, J and clone size, and the DNA gave D and trimming. In this sample the table shows some 630,000 clones, 72% of which occur a single time. The ten most abundant clones make up under 2% of the sample.

This clone was counted between two and nine times. It lacks a known antigen. No much larger clone is present one base from it, and per-base qualities are unavailable. General findings and caveats noted by the study authors: Pairwise subsampling led to the expectation that sequencing depth would affect the degree of clonotype sharing among donors. Across a few donors, about 5.2% of naive CD4, approximately 4% of naive CD8, about 2% of memory CD4, and about 0.44% of memory CD8 clonotypes were shared. Even with the large sequencing depth, rarefaction of the sorted-subset datasets indicated that sequencing was incomplete. Naive subsets generally had larger estimated clonotype richness than memory subsets. Higher generation probabilities were observed for clonotypes shared by all four sorted-subset donors than for non-shared clonotypes. Because the study included only a small number of donors, the genetic and exposure-history diversity represented was limited. Only blood was sampled, and tissue TCR repertoires likely differ from those in blood.

The donors were healthy, HIV-negative adults who had no recently reported acute infections or vaccinations. All donors were Caucasian adults living in Nashville, Tennessee, USA. CD4+ T cells were enriched by magnetic negative selection, after which naive cells were positively selected on CD45RA and the negative fraction was taken as the memory subset. Blood was collected by leukapheresis, and PBMCs were isolated by Ficoll-Histopaque density gradient centrifugation and then cryopreserved in liquid nitrogen vapor phase. Analytical flow cytometry was used to check the purity and quantity of every magnetically sorted T cell population. From each sorted fraction, genomic DNA was isolated and quantified by UV absorbance on a Nanodrop 2000c. Unmatched junction bases come to 6, with V trimmed by 2 bases and J by 8 bases. Spanning cysteine to phenylalanine, the CDR3 consists of 13 amino acids. Only the CDR3 part of the read is kept: 39 bases, read in frame from the first base. Sequences WNHNN (CDR1) and SYGVQD (CDR2) are obtained from the germline V gene (reference sequence).

The sequence links TRBV10-1 to TRBJ2-7, with 7 bases matching TRBD1. The clonotype comes from a woman aged 25 to 45 in good health. What was sequenced was memory CD4+ T cells sorted from blood. Sample cell subset or site, as interpreted from the label and publication: CD45RA-negative fraction. The DNA sequence is as follows: TGCGCCAGCAGTGAGGGACAGGTTTTTAAGCAGTACTTC. Translated, it gives CASSEGQVFKQYF.